This TCR beta chain was identified during a study of T cells in Graves' hyperthyroidism and ophthalmopathy. From RNA transcripts, TCR beta CDR3 regions were amplified. The HTBI primer set served for first-round RT-PCR of the TCR CDR3. TCRdb re-called the multiplex PCR reads with MiXCR, one entry per CDR3 protein. The data show roughly 660,000 distinct CDR3 sequences, roughly 17% seen once. The sequence was obtained from a man aged 45 to 65 with Graves' hyperthyroidism. The source material was blood.

The CDR3 bases are TGTGCCAGCAACCCAAACATTCAGTACTTC. Its translation is CASNPNIQYF. This chain joins TRBV2 and TRBJ2-4; D remains unclear. CDR3 size: 10 residues. Germline assignment: CDR1 SNHLY and CDR2 FYNNEI. V was pared by 7 bases and J by 6 bases, with 4 bases between.